A selection of T cell receptor beta chains follows, all from one sample in a study of post-analysis software for immune sequencing data. TCRdb independently ran MiXCR on the PCR reads; one entry per CDR3 protein. The repertoire holds fewer than 900,000 distinct CDR3 sequences, with about half as singletons. The specimen was blood. The receptor source for this set is a girl aged 10-17 years with multiple sclerosis. Each CDR3 is given with its conserved first and last residue. D genes are given only for firm matches. Clone sizes are given selectively: once, few, many, or a class where the clone is expanded.

clone_size j_call v_call d_call cdr3_nt cdr3_aa
. TRBJ2-5 TRBV10-3 . TGTGCCGTCACCCCCAGACCAGGGGGGGAGACCCAGTACTTC CAVTPRPGGETQYF
. TRBJ1-1 TRBV6-6 . TGTGCCAGCGCCCTGGGGGGCACTGAAGCTTTCTTT CASALGGTEAFF
once TRBJ1-2 TRBV15 . TGTGCCACCAGCAGAGAAGGAGTCCGTGGCTACACCTTC CATSREGVRGYTF
. TRBJ1-2 TRBV12-3/TRBV12-4 . TGTGCCAGCAGTTTTCTAGCAGTCGGCTACACCTTC CASSFLAVGYTF
. TRBJ1-1 TRBV28 . TGTGCCAGCCTTCTTAGGGCTGAAGCTTTCTTT CASLLRAEAFF
. TRBJ2-5 TRBV7-9 TRBD2 TGTGCCAGCAGCCTACCTAGCGGGAGGGTAGAGACCCAGTACTTC CASSLPSGRVETQYF
. TRBJ2-3 TRBV6-4 TRBD2 TGTGCCAGCCGAAGACTAGCTGGAGCGGTAGATACGCAGTATTTT CASRRLAGAVDTQYF
. TRBJ2-5 TRBV24-1 TRBD1 TGTGCCACACAGGGGTACCCGCAAGAGACCCAGTACTTC CATQGYPQETQYF
few TRBJ2-3 TRBV5-1 TRBD2 TGCGCCAGCAGCCCCAGTAGCGGGATGCGCACAGATACGCAGTATTTT CASSPSSGMRTDTQYF
. TRBJ1-2 TRBV30 . TGTGCCTGGAGTGGCGGTCATGGCTACACCTTC CAWSGGHGYTF
. TRBJ2-6 TRBV28 . TGTGCCAGCAGTTTGCTTCAGGGTCGTCCTGGGGCCAACGTCCTGACTTTC CASSLLQGRPGANVLTF
. TRBJ2-7 TRBV7-9 . TGTGCCAGCAGCTTATCAGGGACCCCAACCTACGAGCAGTACTTC CASSLSGTPTYEQYF
once TRBJ2-1 TRBV7-9 TRBD2 TGTGCCAGCATCGCGAGGGCGGGAGGGCCTTACAATGAGCAGTTCTTC CASIARAGGPYNEQFF
. TRBJ2-3 TRBV12-3/TRBV12-4 . TGTGCCAGCAGCCTGAGGGCTAATATGCAGTATTTT CASSLRANMQYF
. TRBJ2-5 TRBV7-8 TRBD1 TGTGCCAGCAGCCAAGGACAGGGTAAAGAGACCCAGTACTTC CASSQGQGKETQYF
. TRBJ2-1 TRBV3-1 TRBD2 TGTGCCAGCACCCCCCGGACTAGCGGTCAAGAGACCCAGTTCTTC CASTPRTSGQETQFF
. TRBJ2-7 TRBV5-1 . TGCGCCAGCAGCAAGGGACAAACTACCTACGAGCAGTACTTC CASSKGQTTYEQYF
. TRBJ2-1 TRBV7-2 . TGTGCCAGCAGCTTTGGTGGGGGGAGTGAGCAGTTCTTC CASSFGGGSEQFF
. TRBJ2-3 TRBV6-5 TRBD2 TGTGCCAGCAGGCGACTAGCGGGGTCCACAGATACGCAGTATTTT CASRRLAGSTDTQYF
. TRBJ2-3 TRBV12-3/TRBV12-4 TRBD2 TGTGCCAGCCGAAAGGCCCCTACCGTCCTGACTAGCGCGATGCTTGTGGGTACGCAGTATTTT CASRKAPTVLTSAMLVGTQYF
. TRBJ2-1 TRBV21-1 . TGTGCCAGCAGCGCCCAAAAGGTTGAACCAGGTCCCAGGAATGAGCAGTTCTTC CASSAQKVEPGPRNEQFF
. TRBJ1-5 TRBV5-5 . TGTGCCAGCAGCTTGGGCGCCACTAGCAATCAGCCCCAGCATTTT CASSLGATSNQPQHF
. TRBJ2-1 TRBV4-1 TRBD1 TGCGCCAGCAGCCAACCAGGCCGTACAGGGGGCGACAACAATGAGCAGTTCTTC CASSQPGRTGGDNNEQFF
. TRBJ1-4 TRBV28 . TGTGCCAGCAGTTTTGAAAGTAAAAAACTGTTTTTT CASSFESKKLFF
. TRBJ2-1 TRBV27 . TGTGCCAGCAGTCCCCTCCCCAGCAATGAGCAGTTCTTC CASSPLPSNEQFF
. TRBJ2-3 TRBV20-1 . TGCAGTGCACAAGCGACGGGGAGACCAGATACGCAGTATTTT CSAQATGRPDTQYF
few TRBJ2-3 TRBV12-3/TRBV12-4 . TGTGCCAGCAGTTTAAGGCGAATCACAGATACGCAGTATTTT CASSLRRITDTQYF
few TRBJ1-2 TRBV2 . TGTGCCAGCAGTGATCTGGGGCTCAGCTACACCTTC CASSDLGLSYTF
. TRBJ2-1 TRBV27 TRBD1 TGTGCCAGTAGCCGCATTCCGGGACAGGGGGCAAATGAGCAGTTCTTC CASSRIPGQGANEQFF
few TRBJ2-3 TRBV6-2/TRBV6-3 TRBD2 TGTGCCAGCAGTGCCGGACTAGCGGGAGTCCAGAGGGATACGCAGTATTTT CASSAGLAGVQRDTQYF
few TRBJ2-5 TRBV5-1 TRBD2 TGCGCCAGCAGCCGTGGAGGGACTAGCGGAGAACAAGAGACCCAGTACTTC CASSRGGTSGEQETQYF
. TRBJ2-5 TRBV11-2 TRBD1 TGTGCCAGCAGTTACGCCGGAACAGGGGGCCGAGAGACCCAGTACTTC CASSYAGTGGRETQYF
few TRBJ2-4 TRBV27 TRBD1 TGTGCCAGCAGTTCAAGAGGACAGGCTTGGGCCAAAAACATTCAGTACTTC CASSSRGQAWAKNIQYF